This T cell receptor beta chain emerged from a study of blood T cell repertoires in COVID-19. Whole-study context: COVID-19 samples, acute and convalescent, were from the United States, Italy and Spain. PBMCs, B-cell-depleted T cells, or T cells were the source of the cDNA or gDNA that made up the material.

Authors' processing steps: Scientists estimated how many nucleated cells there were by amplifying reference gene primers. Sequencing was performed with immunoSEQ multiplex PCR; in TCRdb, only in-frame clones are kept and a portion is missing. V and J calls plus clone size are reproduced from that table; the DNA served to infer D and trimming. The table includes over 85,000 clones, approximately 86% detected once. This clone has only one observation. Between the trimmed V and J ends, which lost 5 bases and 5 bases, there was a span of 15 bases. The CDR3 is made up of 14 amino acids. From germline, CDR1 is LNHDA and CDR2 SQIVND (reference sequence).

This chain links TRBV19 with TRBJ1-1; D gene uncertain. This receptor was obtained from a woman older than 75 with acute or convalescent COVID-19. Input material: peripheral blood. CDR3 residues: CASSPDKGGTEAFF. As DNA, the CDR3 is TGTGCCAGTAGTCCGGATAAGGGCGGGACTGAAGCTTTCTTT.